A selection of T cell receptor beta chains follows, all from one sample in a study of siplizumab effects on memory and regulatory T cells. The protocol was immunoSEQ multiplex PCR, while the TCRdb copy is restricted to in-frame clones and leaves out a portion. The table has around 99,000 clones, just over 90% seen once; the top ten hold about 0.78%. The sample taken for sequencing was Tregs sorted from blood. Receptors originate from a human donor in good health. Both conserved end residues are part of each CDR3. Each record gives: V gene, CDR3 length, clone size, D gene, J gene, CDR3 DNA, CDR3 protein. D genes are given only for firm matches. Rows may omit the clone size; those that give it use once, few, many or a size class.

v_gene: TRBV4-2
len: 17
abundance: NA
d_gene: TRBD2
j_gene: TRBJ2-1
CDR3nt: TGTGCCAGCAGCCAAGACCAGACTAGCGGAACTTACAATGAGCAGTTCTTC
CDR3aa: CASSQDQTSGTYNEQFF

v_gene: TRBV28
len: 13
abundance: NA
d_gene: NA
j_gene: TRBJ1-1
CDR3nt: TGTGCCAGCACCGTGGGGGGTGGGTCCGAAGCTTTCTTT
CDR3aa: CASTVGGGSEAFF

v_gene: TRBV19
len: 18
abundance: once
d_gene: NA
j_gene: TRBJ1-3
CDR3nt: TGTGCCAGTAGTATAGATGGTCCGGGACTGATCTCTGGAAACACCATATATTTT
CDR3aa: CASSIDGPGLISGNTIYF

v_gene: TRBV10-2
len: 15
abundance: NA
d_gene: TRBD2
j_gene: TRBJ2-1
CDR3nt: TGCGCCAGCACCGGGACTAGCGGGCAGTACAATGAGCAGTTCTTC
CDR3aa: CASTGTSGQYNEQFF

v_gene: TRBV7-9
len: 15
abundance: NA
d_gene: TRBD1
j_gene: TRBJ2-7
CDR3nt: TGTGCCAGCAGCTCGGACAGGGGGTGGTACTACGAGCAGTACTTC
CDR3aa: CASSSDRGWYYEQYF

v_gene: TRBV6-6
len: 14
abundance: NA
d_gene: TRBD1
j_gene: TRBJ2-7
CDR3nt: TGTGCCAGCAGTTGGGGACAGTCCTCCTACGAGCAGTACTTC
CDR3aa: CASSWGQSSYEQYF

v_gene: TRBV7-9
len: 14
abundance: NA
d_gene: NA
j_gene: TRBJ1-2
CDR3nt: TGTGCCAGCAGCTTAGTCCACAGAAGCCATGGCTACACCTTC
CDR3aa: CASSLVHRSHGYTF

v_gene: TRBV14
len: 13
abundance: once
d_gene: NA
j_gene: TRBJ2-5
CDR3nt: TGTGCCAGCAGCCCTTGGAGTCTTGAGACCCAGTACTTC
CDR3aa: CASSPWSLETQYF

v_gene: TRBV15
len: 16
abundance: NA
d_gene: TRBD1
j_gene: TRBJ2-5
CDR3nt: TGTGCCACCAGCAGAGGGGGGACAGGGATCAAAGAGACCCAGTACTTC
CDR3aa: CATSRGGTGIKETQYF

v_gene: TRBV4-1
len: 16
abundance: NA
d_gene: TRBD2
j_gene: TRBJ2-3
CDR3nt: TGCGCCAGCAGCCAATACACACGGGGGGAGTCAGATACGCAGTATTTT
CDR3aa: CASSQYTRGESDTQYF

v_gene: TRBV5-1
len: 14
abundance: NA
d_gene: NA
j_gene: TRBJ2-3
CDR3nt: TGCGCCAGCAGCTTGCGGGGCAACACAGATACGCAGTATTTT
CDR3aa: CASSLRGNTDTQYF

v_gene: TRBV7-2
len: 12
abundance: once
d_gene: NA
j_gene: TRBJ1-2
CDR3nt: TGTGCCAGCAGCCGCGCACTATATGGCTACACCTTC
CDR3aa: CASSRALYGYTF

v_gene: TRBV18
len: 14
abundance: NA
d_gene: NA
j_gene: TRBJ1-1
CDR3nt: TGTGCCAGCTCACCCAGGGATGACCCCGCGGAAGCTTTCTTT
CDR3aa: CASSPRDDPAEAFF

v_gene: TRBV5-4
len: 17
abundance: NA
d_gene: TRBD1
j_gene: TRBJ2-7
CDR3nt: TGTGCCAGCAGCTTAACTCGGGGGACAGGGGATTTCTACGAGCAGTACTTC
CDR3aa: CASSLTRGTGDFYEQYF

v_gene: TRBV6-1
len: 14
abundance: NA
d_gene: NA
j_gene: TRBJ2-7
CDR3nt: TGTGCCAGCCGAAGGGGGGCCAACTCCTACGAGCAGTACTTC
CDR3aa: CASRRGANSYEQYF

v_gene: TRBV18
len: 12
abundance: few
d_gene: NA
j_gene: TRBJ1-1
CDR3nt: TGTGCCAGCTCACTAACCCAGGGTGAAGCTTTCTTT
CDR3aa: CASSLTQGEAFF

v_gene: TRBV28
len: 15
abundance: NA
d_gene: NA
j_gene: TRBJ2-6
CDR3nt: TGTGCCAGCAGCATTAAAACACCTGGGGCCAACGTCCTGACTTTC
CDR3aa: CASSIKTPGANVLTF

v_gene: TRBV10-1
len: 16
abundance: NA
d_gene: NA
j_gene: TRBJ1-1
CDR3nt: TGCGCCAGCAGTGAGTCAATATATCCGGTGAACACTGAAGCTTTCTTT
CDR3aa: CASSESIYPVNTEAFF

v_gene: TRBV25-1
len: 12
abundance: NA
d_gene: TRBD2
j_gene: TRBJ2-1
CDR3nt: TGTGCCAGCAGTGGGACTAGCGGGGGTTCGTTCTTC
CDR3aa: CASSGTSGGSFF

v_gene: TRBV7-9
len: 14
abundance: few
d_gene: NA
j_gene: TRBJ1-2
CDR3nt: TGTGCCAGCAGCTCCCCAGACGGAATCTATGGCTACACCTTC
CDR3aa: CASSSPDGIYGYTF

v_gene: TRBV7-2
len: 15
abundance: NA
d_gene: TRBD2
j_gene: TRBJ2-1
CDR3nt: TGTGCCAGCAGCTTAGTTGCGGGACTAGCGGGGGAGCAGTTCTTC
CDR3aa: CASSLVAGLAGEQFF

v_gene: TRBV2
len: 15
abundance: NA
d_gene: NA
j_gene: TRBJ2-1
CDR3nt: TGTGCCAGCAGTACCACCCTTCAGCCTGGGAATGAGCAGTTCTTC
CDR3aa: CASSTTLQPGNEQFF

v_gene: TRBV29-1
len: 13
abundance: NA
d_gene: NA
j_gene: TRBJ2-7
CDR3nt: TGCAGCGTATCGGGGGCCAGCTCCTACGAGCAGTACTTC
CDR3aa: CSVSGASSYEQYF

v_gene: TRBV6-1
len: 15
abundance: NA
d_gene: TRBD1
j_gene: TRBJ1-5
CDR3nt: TGTGCCAGCAGGAACGACAGGGGCCTCAATCAGCCCCAGCATTTT
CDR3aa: CASRNDRGLNQPQHF

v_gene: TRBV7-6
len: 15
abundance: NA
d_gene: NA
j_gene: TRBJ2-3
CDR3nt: TGTGCCAGCAGCTTAGCGGGAATTAGCACAGATACGCAGTATTTT
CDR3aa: CASSLAGISTDTQYF

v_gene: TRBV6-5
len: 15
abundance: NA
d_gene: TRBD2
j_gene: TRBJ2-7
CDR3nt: TGTGCCAGCAGTAAAGGACTAGCGGGAACCTACGAGCAGTACTTC
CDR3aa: CASSKGLAGTYEQYF